These 12 T cell receptor beta chains were all obtained from the same sample, sequenced in a study of blood T cell repertoires in COVID-19. Clones were read by immunoSEQ multiplex PCR, and TCRdb kept only the in-frame ones, dropping some. The profile shows more than 150,000 clones, 70% to 90% of them singletons. Sequenced material: peripheral blood. The receptors were gathered from a man in his 70s with active or convalescent COVID-19.

The chain employs TRBV3-1 (or the pseudogene TRBV3-2) and TRBJ2-7, with a weak D call TRBD1 (7 bases). The germline CDR1 and CDR2 sequences are LGHDT and YNNKEL (reference sequence). The CDR3 consists of 13 residues. Trimming pared 4 bases from V and 2 bases from J, leaving 9 bases between. This CDR3 is CASSPRGAYEQYF. DNA for the CDR3: TGTGCCAGCAGCCCCAGGGGGGCCTACGAGCAGTACTTC.

The chain employs TRBV30 and TRBJ1-6; D might be TRBD1 (6 bases). This CDR3 is built from 15 residues. The V and J ends lost 8 bases and 7 bases respectively, with 21 bases between them. Germline V gene lookup returns CDR1 GTSNPN and CDR2 SVGIG (reference sequence). CDR3 sequence: CAVKNSTGGNSPLHF. CDR3 in DNA: TGTGCCGTGAAGAACTCGACAGGCGGCAATTCACCCCTCCACTTT. The variable domain in full, with the rest retrieved from reference TRBV30 and TRBJ1-6, is SQTIHQWPATLVQPVGSPLSLECTVEGTSNPNLYWYRQAAGRGLQLLFYSVGIGQISSEVPQNLSASRPQDRQFILSSKKLLLSDSGFYLCAVKNSTGGNSPLHFGNGTRLTVT.

V gene TRBV6-5 combines with J gene TRBJ2-7, with D uncertain. The CDR3 has 13 residues. CDR1 and CDR2 from the germline V gene are MNHEY and SVGAGI. Trimming stripped 0 bases from V and 5 bases from J, with 8 bases between. The CDR3 spells CASSYSEIHEQYF. The CDR3 bases are TGTGCCAGCAGTTACTCAGAGATCCACGAGCAGTACTTC.

With respect to this clone: The same CDR3 can be traced to other DNA sequences in this sample. This chain connects TRBV7-9 to TRBJ1-2, with no clear D. Trimming took off 0 bases at V and 5 bases at J, with 7 bases between the two ends. Germline V gene data show CDR1 as SEHNR and CDR2 as FQNEAQ (reference sequence). This CDR3 contains 13 residues. The CDR3 DNA is TGTGCCAGCAGCTTAGCACGGGGATATGGCTACACCTTC. Translating gives CASSLARGYGYTF.

The chain is built from TRBV28 and TRBJ2-7; 8 nucleotides agree with TRBD1. Germline lookup yields CDR1 MDHEN and CDR2 SYDVKM. Trimming cost V 7 bases and J 0 bases; bases outside gene matches: 8. This CDR3 spans 15 amino acids. CDR3 nucleotides: TGTGCCAGCACTCCCTGGACAGGGAGCTCCTACGAGCAGTACTTC. Encoded protein: CASTPWTGSSYEQYF.

The rearrangement links TRBV7-2 to TRBJ2-3, with TRBD1 identical over 10 bases. Trimming took 6 bases from V and 4 from J; bases not matched to a gene: 7. Germline V gives CDR1 SGHTA, CDR2 FQGNSA. The CDR3 has 15 amino acids. CDR3 DNA sequence: TGTGCCAGCAGAAGACAGGGGGCTGGGGCAGATACGCAGTATTTT. Translating it yields CASRRQGAGADTQYF.

V is TRBV18 and J is TRBJ1-1, with D possibly matching TRBD1 (5 bases). CDR3 length: 14 amino acids. Trimming pared 4 bases from V and 5 bases from J, leaving 14 bases between. Germline V gene sequence: CDR1 KGHSH, CDR2 LQKENI. The CDR3 region has the DNA TGTGCCAGCTCACTGAGTCGGGGGGTAACTGAAGCTTTCTTT. Its protein is CASSLSRGVTEAFF.

This clone has only a few counts. This chain joins TRBV5-8 and TRBJ2-1; 7 bases agree with TRBD1. J lost 7 bases, V lost 0 bases, and 7 bases had no gene match. Germline loops: CDR1 SGHTS, CDR2 YDEGEE. This CDR3 has 15 residues. The CDR3 bases are TGTGCCAGCAGCTTGGACAGGGGATTTCAGAATGAGCAGTTCTTC. It specifies CASSLDRGFQNEQFF.

J is TRBJ1-6 and V is TRBV5-1; D is undetermined. In germline, CDR1 is SGHRS, CDR2 YFSETQ. V was pared by 0 bases and J by 6 bases, with 13 bases between. The CDR3 sequence is 16 residues long. CDR3 DNA sequence: TGCGCCAGCAGCTTGGTGGCAGTTAACCTTAATTCACCCCTCCACTTT. It yields the protein CASSLVAVNLNSPLHF.

The gene calls are TRBV9 and TRBJ1-3, with D unclear. The CDR3 runs 15 residues. Looked up from germline, CDR1 is SGDLS and CDR2 is YYNGEE. The V end was cut by 1 base, the J end by 0 bases, with 8 bases between. The CDR3 protein is CASSVSGVSGNTIYF. The CDR3 DNA reads TGTGCCAGCAGCGTATCGGGTGTCTCTGGAAACACCATATATTTT.

CDR3 DNA: TGCGCCAGCAGCCCCCGCGGACAGGGGACCTACAATGAGCAGTTCTTC. It is translated as CASSPRGQGTYNEQFF. The rearrangement joins TRBV5-1 to TRBJ2-1; 9 nucleotides match TRBD1. J lost 2 bases, V lost 4 bases, and 7 bases had no gene match. CDR3 size: 16 residues. The germline gives CDR1 SGHRS, CDR2 YFSETQ.

The CDR3 DNA reads TGTGCCAGCAGCCATAGTTCGGGGAGACATAGCCAGCATTTT. It is translated as CASSHSSGRHSQHF. V gene TRBV3-1 (or the pseudogene TRBV3-2) combines with J gene TRBJ1-5; D ambiguous. The CDR3 spans 14 residues. Germline V gene sequence: CDR1 LGHDT, CDR2 YNNKEL (reference sequence). Between the trimmed V and J ends, which lost 3 bases and 12 bases, there was a span of 18 bases.